Presented here are 28 T cell receptor beta chains from one specimen sequenced in a study of cytomegalovirus exposure and HLA in healthy donors. The PCR used 60 Vbeta and 13 Jbeta primers. Assay: immunoSEQ multiplex PCR; the TCRdb copy retains only in-frame clones and omits some. This repertoire shows over 100,000 clones, about 70% found once; its top ten account for 2% to 2.5%. The specimen sequenced was PBMCs. The receptor source for this set is a woman in her thirties or forties in good health and CMV-seropositive.

CDR3 protein: CASSLIGRGLSQETQYF. The CDR3 DNA is TGTGCCAGCAGTTTAATCGGCAGGGGGCTGAGCCAAGAGACCCAGTACTTC. The chain recombines TRBV5-6 with TRBJ2-5; 8 nucleotides align to TRBD1. Germline lookup yields CDR1 SGHDT and CDR2 YYEEEE. This CDR3 is 17 amino acids long. The V and J ends lost 5 bases and 1 base, in that order; junction bases with no gene match: 13.

The rearrangement links TRBV7-2 to TRBJ1-3, with TRBD1 matching 7 bases. CDR1 is SGHTA, CDR2 FQGNSA, per germline. Trimming at V came to 2 bases and at J to 6 bases, leaving 7 bases not matched to a gene. The CDR3 covers 15 residues. CDR3 DNA: TGTGCCAGCAGCTTACCGCGGCAGGGGGTAAACACCATATATTTT. This gives the protein CASSLPRQGVNTIYF.

The V gene is TRBV18, the J gene TRBJ2-7; D possibly corresponds to TRBD1 (6 bases). V lost 4 bases and J 4 bases, leaving 17 bases between the germline ends. CDR1 KGHSH and CDR2 LQKENI come from the germline V gene. This CDR3 spans 15 amino acids. The CDR3 DNA is TGTGCCAGCTCACTAGAGACAGGAGGTTTGTACGAGCAGTACTTC. It encodes CASSLETGGLYEQYF.

The gene calls are TRBV11-3 and TRBJ2-1; 7 bases match TRBD2. Germline V CDR1 and CDR2: SGHNT, YENEEA. There are 15 residues in the CDR3. Trimming cost V 1 base and J 10 bases; bases outside gene matches: 10. The CDR3 here is CASSLGGEGLYEQFF. CDR3 DNA: TGTGCCAGCAGCTTAGGGGGGGAGGGCCTCTACGAGCAGTTCTTC.

This chain connects TRBV4-3 to TRBJ1-2; D possibly corresponds to TRBD1 (5 bases). This CDR3 has 14 amino acids. Germline assignment: CDR1 LGHNA and CDR2 YSLEER. Trimming stripped 0 bases from V and 4 bases from J, with 9 bases between. CDR3 sequence (DNA): TGCGCCAGCAGCCAAGAAATCGGGGGCTATGGCTACACCTTC. It specifies CASSQEIGGYGYTF.

The chain carries TRBV10-3 and TRBJ1-2; 9 nucleotides align to TRBD1. Germline trimming cut 0 bases from V and 4 bases from J; bases unmatched to any gene: 6. CDR1 and CDR2 from the germline V gene are ENHRY and SYGVKD. This CDR3 has 16 amino acids. In nucleotides, the CDR3 is TGTGCCATCAGTGAGTCGACACAGGGGGCCGGCTATGGCTACACCTTC. It is translated as CAISESTQGAGYGYTF.

This clone came up a few times. This chain joins TRBV6-5 and TRBJ2-2, with 7 bases identical to TRBD1. V lost 5 bases and J lost 3; bases outside the gene matches: 0. CDR3 length: 13 amino acids. Germline loops: CDR1 MNHEY, CDR2 SVGAGI. In nucleotides, the CDR3 is TGTGCCAGCAGTGGGACAGACACCGGGGAGCTGTTTTTT. Translation: CASSGTDTGELFF.

The rearrangement joins TRBV6-1 to TRBJ2-7; TRBD1 aligns across 10 bases. V was pared by 6 bases and J by 9 bases, with 11 bases of the junction left unmatched. CDR1 and CDR2 from the germline V gene are MNHNS and SASEGT. CDR3 length: 14 amino acids. The CDR3 region is CASRGQGPTSRQYF. CDR3 sequence (DNA): TGTGCCAGCAGGGGACAGGGGCCGACCTCGAGGCAGTACTTC.

The chain carries TRBV18 and TRBJ1-2, with D hard to call. With 6 bases removed from V and 2 bases from J, the gap between germline ends came to 4 bases. CDR1 is KGHSH and CDR2 is LQKENI in the germline V gene. The CDR3 sequence is 11 residues long. Here the CDR3 reads CASSRNYGYTF. The CDR3 DNA sequence: TGTGCCAGCTCCCGGAACTATGGCTACACCTTC.

This clone was seen a handful of times. The CDR3 DNA sequence: TGTGCCAGCAGTTCCGAGGGTAAGAGGCGTAGCACTGAAGCTTTCTTT. It specifies CASSSEGKRRSTEAFF. This chain connects TRBV28 to TRBJ1-1, with D unresolved. The V and J ends lost 4 bases and 4 bases respectively, with 19 bases between them. The CDR3 runs to 16 residues. From germline, CDR1 is MDHEN and CDR2 SYDVKM.

The genes are TRBV6-5 and TRBJ1-1; D possibly corresponds to TRBD1 (5 bases). The ends were cut back, 2 bases at V and 0 bases at J, with 7 bases in the middle. CDR1 is MNHEY and CDR2 is SVGAGI in the germline V gene. This CDR3 has 14 residues. As DNA, the CDR3 is TGTGCCAGCAGTTACAGGGGTTTGAACACTGAAGCTTTCTTT. The encoded protein is CASSYRGLNTEAFF.

V usage is TRBV28 and J usage is TRBJ1-2; D may be TRBD1 (6 bases). V lost 7 bases and J 2 bases, leaving 11 bases between the germline ends. This CDR3 contains 13 residues. Germline loops: CDR1 MDHEN, CDR2 SYDVKM. As DNA, the CDR3 is TGTGCCAGCATTGACCAGGGGAACTATGGCTACACCTTC. Amino acids: CASIDQGNYGYTF.

This chain connects TRBV10-3 to TRBJ1-3, with a tentative D call TRBD1 (5 bases). Per germline, CDR1 ENHRY and CDR2 SYGVKD. Between the trimmed V and J ends, which lost 10 bases and 0 bases, there was a span of 28 bases. This CDR3 spans 19 amino acids. CDR3 sequence reads: CATRDGTTRTFVSGNTIYF. The CDR3 DNA follows: TGTGCCACTCGAGACGGGACTACGAGGACGTTCGTCTCTGGAAACACCATATATTTT.

This clone was found once. The V and J genes are TRBV2 and TRBJ2-2, with 15 bases aligning to TRBD2. Germline V gives CDR1 SNHLY, CDR2 FYNNEI. This CDR3 has 17 amino acids. The V segment lost 4 bases and the J segment 5 bases; nucleotides outside the gene matches: 5. Here the CDR3 reads CASSGTSGGAGTGELFF. CDR3 DNA sequence: TGTGCCAGCAGTGGGACTAGCGGGGGGGCAGGAACCGGGGAGCTGTTTTTT.

This chain connects TRBV7-6 to TRBJ2-7; D is unclear. Germline CDR1 and CDR2: SGHVS and FNYEAQ. V was trimmed by 5 bases and J by 0 bases, leaving 5 bases between them. The CDR3 runs to 12 residues. CDR3 sequence: CASSANSYEQYF. In nucleotides, the CDR3 is TGTGCCAGCAGCGCGAACTCCTACGAGCAGTACTTC.

The J gene is TRBJ2-2, the V gene TRBV30; 10 bases align to TRBD1. The ends lost 5 bases at V and 5 bases at J; junction bases unmatched: 2. The CDR3 is 13 amino acids. Germline CDR1 reads GTSNPN; CDR2 reads SVGIG (reference sequence). CDR3 nucleotides: TGTGCCTGGGGGACAGGGGTAACCGGGGAGCTGTTTTTT. It codes for CAWGTGVTGELFF.

The rearrangement links TRBV27 to TRBJ2-7; D is ambiguous. Germline V gene lookup returns CDR1 MNHEY and CDR2 SMNVEV (reference sequence). The CDR3 loop spans 16 amino acids. Between the trimmed V and J ends, which lost 3 bases and 7 bases, there was a span of 22 bases. In nucleotides, the CDR3 is TGTGCCAGCAGTTTCAACGCGGTTCCCTTACCTCGAGAGCAGTACTTC. It translates to CASSFNAVPLPREQYF.

The rearrangement joins TRBV4-2 to TRBJ1-4; D possibly corresponds to TRBD1 (5 bases). Between the trimmed V and J ends, which lost 0 bases and 11 bases, there was a span of 10 bases. The CDR3 is 13 amino acids. Germline CDR1 is LGHNA and CDR2 is YNFKEQ. The CDR3 bases are TGTGCCAGCAGCCAAGATCTTGGGGCCAAACTGTTTTTT. Protein product: CASSQDLGAKLFF.

This chain joins TRBV5-1 and TRBJ2-5; maybe TRBD2 (5 bases). V lost 2 bases and J 1 base, leaving 15 bases between the germline ends. This CDR3 is built from 16 residues. Germline CDR1 and CDR2: SGHRS and YFSETQ. The CDR3 loop reads CASSFASGAIQETQYF. The CDR3 region has the DNA TGCGCCAGCAGCTTTGCCAGCGGAGCTATCCAAGAGACCCAGTACTTC. Full variable domain (rest looked up from reference TRBV5-1 and TRBJ2-5): KAGVTQTPRYLIKTRGQQVTLSCSPISGHRSVSWYQQTPGQGLQFLFEYFSETQRNKGNFPGRFSGRQFSNSRSEMNVSTLELGDSALYLCASSFASGAIQETQYFGPGTRLLVL.

The chain couples TRBV4-1 to TRBJ1-1, with a tentative D call TRBD1 (6 bases). CDR3 size: 15 residues. The ends were cut back, 0 bases at V and 3 bases at J, with 11 bases in the middle. The germline CDR1 and CDR2 sequences are MGHRA and YSYEKL. CDR3 sequence: CASSQDVQGYTEAFF. CDR3 DNA sequence: TGCGCCAGCAGCCAAGATGTGCAGGGGTACACTGAAGCTTTCTTT.

The J gene is TRBJ1-1, the V gene TRBV7-2, with D possibly matching TRBD1 (5 bases). Germline V gene sequence: CDR1 SGHTA, CDR2 FQGNSA. V was pared by 5 bases and J by 3 bases, with 13 bases between. The CDR3 contains 14 residues. Here the CDR3 reads CASSVRGGDTEAFF. The CDR3 DNA sequence: TGTGCCAGCAGCGTAAGGGGTGGGGACACTGAAGCTTTCTTT.

A word on this clone: The identical CDR3 is also encoded by other nucleotide sequences in the sample. The V and J genes are TRBV6-4 and TRBJ1-1; D gene unclear. Germline CDR1 is MRHNA and CDR2 is SNTAGT. There are 13 residues in the CDR3. V was cut by 5 bases and J by 1 base, with 8 bases left in between. CDR3 DNA sequence: TGTGCCAGCAGTCGGGAGGGGAACACTGAAGCTTTCTTT. It specifies CASSREGNTEAFF.

In its sample, this clone was seen a few times. The rearrangement uses TRBV2 and TRBJ2-2; tentative D call: TRBD1 (6 bases). V was clipped by 6 bases and J by 4 bases, with 12 bases between them. The CDR3 loop spans 14 amino acids. Germline V gene sequence: CDR1 SNHLY, CDR2 FYNNEI. CDR3: CASSPGESTGELFF. CDR3 nucleotide sequence: TGTGCCAGCAGCCCAGGGGAGTCCACCGGGGAGCTGTTTTTT.

The chain couples TRBV29-1 to TRBJ2-7; TRBD1 matches at 10 bases. This CDR3 has 21 amino acids. Germline V gene sequence: CDR1 SQVTM, CDR2 ANQGSEA. With 3 bases clipped from V and 2 bases from J, the junction kept 25 bases outside the gene matches. CDR3 loop: CSVETWGGRDRGTPGPYEQYF. In DNA, the CDR3 is TGCAGCGTTGAGACCTGGGGCGGAAGGGACAGGGGCACGCCGGGACCCTACGAGCAGTACTTC.

This clone has only a few counts. The chain carries TRBV9 and TRBJ1-4; the D gene is possibly TRBD1 (6 bases). V lost 3 bases to trimming and J lost 3 bases, with 12 bases between them. Germline V CDR1 and CDR2: SGDLS, YYNGEE. This CDR3 contains 15 residues. In DNA, the CDR3 is TGTGCCAGCAGCGCCATACAGGGTTCTAATGAAAAACTGTTTTTT. Translation: CASSAIQGSNEKLFF.

This clone appeared a single time. The chain employs TRBV28 and TRBJ2-4, with 9 bases lining up with TRBD1. J gave up 1 base and V 7 bases, and 11 bases lay outside the gene matches. This CDR3 contains 17 residues. Per the germline V gene, CDR1 is MDHEN and CDR2 is SYDVKM. The CDR3 nucleotides read TGTGCCAGCAACCCGGTTCGACAGGGGGAGGCCAAAAACATTCAGTACTTC. Translation gives CASNPVRQGEAKNIQYF.

On this clone: One junction end does not reproduce the germline sequence, and a read error may be involved. The V gene is TRBV6-1, the J gene TRBJ1-1; D is possibly TRBD1 (5 bases). Germline assignment: CDR1 MNHNS and CDR2 SASEGT. CDR3 length: 17 residues. CDR3 DNA: TGTGCCATCAGTGAAAGGGAACCGGGGCCCTCGGGAGCTGAAGCTTTCTTT. This codes for CAISEREPGPSGAEAFF.

This clone was observed a single time. This sequence joins TRBV9 and TRBJ2-3; TRBD1 might be the D (6 bases). The V and J ends lost 4 bases and 1 base respectively, with 13 bases between them. The CDR3 consists of 15 residues. Germline CDR1 and CDR2: SGDLS and YYNGEE. The CDR3 DNA is TGTGCCAGCAGCAAGCTAGGGGGAGGCACAGATACGCAGTATTTT. It yields the protein CASSKLGGGTDTQYF.